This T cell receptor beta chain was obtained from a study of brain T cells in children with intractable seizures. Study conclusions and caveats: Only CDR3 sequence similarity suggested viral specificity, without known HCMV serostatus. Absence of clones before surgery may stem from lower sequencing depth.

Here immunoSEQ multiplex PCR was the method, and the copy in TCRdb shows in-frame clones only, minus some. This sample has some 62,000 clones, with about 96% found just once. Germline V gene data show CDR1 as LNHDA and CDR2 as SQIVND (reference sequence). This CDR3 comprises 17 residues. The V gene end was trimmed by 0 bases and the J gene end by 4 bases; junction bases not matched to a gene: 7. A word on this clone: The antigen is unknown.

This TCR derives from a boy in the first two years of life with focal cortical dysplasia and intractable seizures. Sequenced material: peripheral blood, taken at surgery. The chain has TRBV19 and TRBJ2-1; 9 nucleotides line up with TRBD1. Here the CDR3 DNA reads TGTGCCAGTAGTATAGATCCGTGGACAGGGGCGTACAATGAGCAGTTCTTC. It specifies CASSIDPWTGAYNEQFF.